The sequence of this T cell receptor (beta chain) was determined in a study of blood T cell repertoires in COVID-19. Germline V gives CDR1 SQVTM, CDR2 ANQGSEA. The J segment lost 0 bases and the V segment lost 0 bases, leaving 8 bases of the junction unmatched. The length of the CDR3 is 16 residues. Some clones are missing from TCRdb's copy, which holds only in-frame ones; the method was immunoSEQ multiplex PCR. The table includes 470,000 or so clones, about 90% detected once. Sequences were obtained from PBMCs or T cells enriched from blood (not recorded which). The V gene is TRBV29-1, the J gene TRBJ2-7, with 7 bases identical to TRBD1. This clonotype was obtained from a woman under 30 with acute COVID-19. CDR3 nucleotides: TGCAGCGTTGAAGAGTCGGGACAGCTTAGCTCCTACGAGCAGTACTTC. Its protein product is CSVEESGQLSSYEQYF.